This T cell receptor beta chain originates from a study of human T cells and chemical hapten exposure. Looking at the study overall: From small differences in pooled library volume came most of the variation in per-sample TCR yields.

V lost 6 bases, J lost 6 bases, and 18 bases lay in between. The CDR3 spans 14 residues. Germline V lookup: CDR1 DFQATT, CDR2 SNEGSKA (reference sequence). Many counts were recorded for this clonotype. Its antigen is undetermined. Time point defined: patch test 2, 6 weeks after DPC sensitization. The treatment here: therapeutic diphenylcyclopropenone sensitization with weekly scalp DPC. The library gave individual cDNA molecules unique molecular identifiers. TCRdb reprocessed the RACE reads via MiXCR and lists one record per CDR3 protein. The sample gives more than 85,000 distinct CDR3 sequences, 8% to 13% of which show up once; less than 2.5% is in the top ten. Study-wide results and caveats: Compared with pre-sensitization or healthy control sets, expanded TCRs clustered more. TCRs whose frequency exceeded 1 in 1000 remained the same following DPC sensitization.

This sequence joins TRBV20-1 and TRBJ1-5; D might be TRBD1 (5 bases). The specimen was whole blood, collected in connection with sensitization to the hapten diphenylcyclopropenone (DPC). This TCR was sampled from a middle-aged man with alopecia areata. Some clones in this sample may be carry-over from other donors' samples. CDR3 amino acids: CSARGRQGTQPQHF. In nucleotides, the CDR3 is TGCAGTGCCCGTGGGAGGCAGGGAACTCAGCCCCAGCATTTT.